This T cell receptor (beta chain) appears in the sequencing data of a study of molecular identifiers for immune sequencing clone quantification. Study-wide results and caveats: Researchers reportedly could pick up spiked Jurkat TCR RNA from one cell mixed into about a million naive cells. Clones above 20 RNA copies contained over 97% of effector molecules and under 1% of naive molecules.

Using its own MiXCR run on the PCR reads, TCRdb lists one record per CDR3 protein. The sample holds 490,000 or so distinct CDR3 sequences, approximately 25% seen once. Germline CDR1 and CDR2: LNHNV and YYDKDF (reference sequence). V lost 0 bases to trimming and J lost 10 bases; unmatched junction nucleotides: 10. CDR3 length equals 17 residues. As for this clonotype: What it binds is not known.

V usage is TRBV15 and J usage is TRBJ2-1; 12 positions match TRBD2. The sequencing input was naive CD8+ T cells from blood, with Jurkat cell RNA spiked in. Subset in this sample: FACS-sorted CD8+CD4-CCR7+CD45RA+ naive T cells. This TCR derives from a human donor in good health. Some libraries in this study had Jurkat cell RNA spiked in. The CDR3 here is CATSRDRLAGGPGEQFF. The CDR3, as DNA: TGTGCCACCAGCAGAGATCGTCTAGCGGGAGGGCCGGGGGAGCAGTTCTTC. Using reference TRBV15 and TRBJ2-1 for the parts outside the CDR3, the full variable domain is DAMVIQNPRYQVTQFGKPVTLSCSQTLNHNVMYWYQQKSSQAPKLLFHYYDKDFNNEADTPDNFQSRRPNTSFCFLDIRSPGLGDTAMYLCATSRDRLAGGPGEQFFGPGTRLTVL.